This T cell receptor (beta chain) was retrieved from a study of blood T cell repertoires in COVID-19. Profiled with immunoSEQ multiplex PCR; TCRdb holds only in-frame clones, not every one. The profile shows 200,000 to 250,000 clones, 89% of them singletons. V was trimmed by 6 bases and J by 3 bases, leaving 15 bases between them. The CDR3 contains 14 residues. CDR1 and CDR2 from the germline V gene are MDHEN and SYDVKM. The chain uses TRBV28 and TRBJ2-7, with D maybe TRBD1 (6 bases). The sample consisted of peripheral blood. The clonotype was recovered from a man aged 60 to 69 who had recovered from COVID-19. The CDR3 loop reads CASRLPGQLYEQYF. CDR3 DNA: TGTGCCAGCAGGTTACCGGGACAACTCTACGAGCAGTACTTC.